A single sample gave rise to the 8 T cell receptor beta chains below, sequenced in a study of control samples from healthy donors and cancer patients. Method: immunoSEQ multiplex PCR; TCRdb's copy keeps in-frame clones and lacks some. The sample yields approximately 120,000 clones, about 89% seen once. Sequencing input: blood. Receptors originate from a woman aged 50 to 60 in good health.

The V gene is TRBV10-1, the J gene TRBJ1-1, with 8 bases lining up with TRBD1. The trim removed 8 bases at V and 4 bases at J, leaving 21 bases unmatched. Germline values: CDR1 WNHNN, CDR2 SYGVQD (reference sequence). This CDR3 region has 18 residues. Written as DNA, the CDR3 is TGCGCCAGCTCTTGGGGTACCAGGGGGCCGAGGGTCGGCACTGAAGCTTTCTTT. This encodes CASSWGTRGPRVGTEAFF.

This chain joins TRBV5-1 and TRBJ2-1, with TRBD2 identical over 10 bases. The CDR3 has 15 residues. Germline lookup yields CDR1 SGHRS and CDR2 YFSETQ. The trim removed 0 bases at V and 9 bases at J, leaving 6 bases unmatched. The chain's CDR3 is CASSLVAGGRVEQFF. The CDR3 DNA is TGCGCCAGCAGCTTGGTAGCGGGGGGCCGCGTTGAGCAGTTCTTC.

This sequence joins TRBV15 and TRBJ2-7, with unresolved D. This CDR3 contains 13 residues. The V end lost 8 bases, the J end lost 0 bases, and 11 bases lay between the germline ends. The germline V gene has CDR1 LNHNV and CDR2 YYDKDF (reference sequence). In DNA, the CDR3 is TGTGCCACCTCTCCTTGGAGCTCCTACGAGCAGTACTTC. It yields the protein CATSPWSSYEQYF.

The chain recombines TRBV6-5 with TRBJ1-5; D is possibly TRBD1 (6 bases). Per the germline V gene, CDR1 is MNHEY and CDR2 is SVGAGI. This CDR3 is 13 amino acids long. Trimming shortened V by 6 bases and J by 3 bases, and 9 bases separated the two germline ends. In DNA, the CDR3 is TGTGCCAGCAGCAGGACAGACAATCAGCCCCAGCATTTT. Amino acids: CASSRTDNQPQHF.

The chain links TRBV27 to TRBJ2-6; possible D gene TRBD1, 5 bases. Trimming left V 6 bases short and J 0 bases short, with 15 bases between. Germline CDR1 is MNHEY and CDR2 is SMNVEV (reference sequence). This CDR3 has 17 residues. CDR3 in DNA: TGTGCCAGCAGCCCCCGGGCAGGGCCCTCTGGGGCCAACGTCCTGACTTTC. Residues: CASSPRAGPSGANVLTF.

This rearrangement joins TRBV19 to TRBJ1-4; D is perhaps TRBD1 (6 bases). Germline CDR1 is LNHDA and CDR2 is SQIVND (reference sequence). This CDR3 region has 16 residues. The V end lost 5 bases, the J end lost 5 bases, and 18 bases lay between the germline ends. The CDR3 region has the DNA TGTGCCAGTAGTGGGACCGGTCGCGGGGGCAATGAAAAACTGTTTTTT. As protein: CASSGTGRGGNEKLFF.

The rearrangement joins TRBV20-1 to TRBJ2-7, with no clear D. This CDR3 has 11 amino acids. CDR1 and CDR2 from the germline V gene are DFQATT and SNEGSKA (reference sequence). Trimming took off 2 bases at V and 4 bases at J, with 6 bases between the two ends. CDR3 DNA: TGCAGTGCTAGATCTCAATACGAGCAGTACGTC. This encodes CSARSQYEQYV.

The rearrangement links TRBV19 to TRBJ1-4; D unclear. Trimming took off 10 bases at V and 3 bases at J, with 15 bases between the two ends. Germline CDR1 is LNHDA and CDR2 is SQIVND (reference sequence). The CDR3 is 14 amino acids. The CDR3 coding sequence is TGTGCCACCACCGATGGGCCGGCTAATGAAAAACTGTTTTTT. Translating gives CATTDGPANEKLFF.